This T cell receptor beta chain was identified in a study of control samples from healthy donors and cancer patients. Trimming took 5 bases from V and 10 from J; bases not matched to a gene: 13. CDR3 length: 15 amino acids. Germline loops: CDR1 MNHEY, CDR2 SMNVEV (reference sequence). Data came from immunoSEQ multiplex PCR; TCRdb stores just in-frame clones and leaves some out. The sample table sets out fewer than 200,000 clones. The chain recombines TRBV27 with TRBJ2-1; 8 positions match TRBD2. Sequencing was done on a sample of blood. The sequence was obtained from a young woman in good health. The CDR3 sequence is CASSPRSGGLGEQFF. Here the CDR3 DNA reads TGTGCCAGCAGTCCCCGGAGCGGGGGCCTGGGAGAGCAGTTCTTC.